This T cell receptor (beta chain) derives from a study of cytomegalovirus exposure and HLA in healthy donors. The germline V gene has CDR1 LNHDA and CDR2 SQIVND (reference sequence). V was shortened by 7 bases and J by 1 base, with 11 bases between the two germline ends. The CDR3 sequence is 14 residues long. The primer mix had 60 Vbeta and 13 Jbeta primers. TCRdb keeps only in-frame clones here, not all; method: immunoSEQ multiplex PCR. The repertoire holds roughly 180,000 clones, 65% to 90% seen once, with more than 0.95% in the top ten. A remark on this clone: The antigen remains undetermined.

Study-level findings and limits: Analyses of presence/absence relied on an assumption of roughly uniform sequencing depth across donors. The study recorded 150 to 200 TCR beta chains that were cytomegalovirus-associated. Reportedly, diagnosis of cytomegalovirus status by the classifier showed high specificity and sensitivity. Later analysis identified several of the most significant clusters that appeared linked to common viral pathogens.

The material sequenced was PBMCs. The receptor was isolated from a girl aged 2 to 10 in good health and CMV-seropositive. The V gene is TRBV19, the J gene TRBJ1-3; D gene unclear. CDR3 residues: CASKEQLSGNTIYF. CDR3 nucleotides: TGTGCCAGTAAGGAACAGCTTTCTGGAAACACCATATATTTT. The whole variable domain, filled in from reference TRBV19 and TRBJ1-3, reads DGGITQSPKYLFRKEGQNVTLSCEQNLNHDAMYWYRQDPGQGLRLIYYSQIVNDFQKGDIAEGYSVSREKKESFPLTVTSAQKNPTAFYLCASKEQLSGNTIYFGEGSWLTVV.